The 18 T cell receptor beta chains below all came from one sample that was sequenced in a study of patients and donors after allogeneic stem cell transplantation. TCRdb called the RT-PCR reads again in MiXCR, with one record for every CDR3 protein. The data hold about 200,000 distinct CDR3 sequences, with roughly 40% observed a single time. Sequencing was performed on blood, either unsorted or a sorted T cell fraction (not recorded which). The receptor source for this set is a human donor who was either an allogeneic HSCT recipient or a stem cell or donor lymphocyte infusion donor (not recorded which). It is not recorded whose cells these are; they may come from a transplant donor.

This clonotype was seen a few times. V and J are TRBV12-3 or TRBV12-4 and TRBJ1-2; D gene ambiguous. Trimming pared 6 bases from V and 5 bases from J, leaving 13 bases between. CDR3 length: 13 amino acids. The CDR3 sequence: CASSLNRIYGYTF. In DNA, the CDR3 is TGTGCCAGCAGCCTCAATAGGATATATGGCTACACCTTC.

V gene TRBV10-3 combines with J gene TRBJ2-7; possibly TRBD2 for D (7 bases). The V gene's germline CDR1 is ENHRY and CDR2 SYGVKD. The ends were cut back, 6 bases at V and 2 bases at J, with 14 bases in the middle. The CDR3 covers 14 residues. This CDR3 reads CAISSRGGTYEQYF. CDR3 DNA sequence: TGTGCCATCAGCTCCAGGGGAGGGACCTACGAGCAGTACTTC.

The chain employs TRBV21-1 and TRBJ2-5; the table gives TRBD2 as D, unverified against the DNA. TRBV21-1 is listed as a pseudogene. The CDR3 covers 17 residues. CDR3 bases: TGTGCCAGCAACCAAAGAATGACCGGGGAGGTCTGGGAGACCCAGTACTTC. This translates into CASNQRMTGEVWETQYF.

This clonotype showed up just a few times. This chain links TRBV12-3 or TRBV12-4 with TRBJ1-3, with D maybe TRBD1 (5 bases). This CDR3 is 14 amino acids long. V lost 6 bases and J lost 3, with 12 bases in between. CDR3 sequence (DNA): TGTGCCAGCAGGGTACAGGAGGTTGGAAACACCATATATTTT. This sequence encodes CASRVQEVGNTIYF.

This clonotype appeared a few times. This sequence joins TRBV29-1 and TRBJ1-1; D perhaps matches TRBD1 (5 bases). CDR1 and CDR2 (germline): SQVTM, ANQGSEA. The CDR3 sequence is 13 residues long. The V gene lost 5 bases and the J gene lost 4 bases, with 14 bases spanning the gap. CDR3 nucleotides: TGCAGCGTTCCCCGAGGGGCGAGCACTGAAGCTTTCTTT. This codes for CSVPRGASTEAFF.

CDR3 sequence reads: CASSEGSLGGYTF. The CDR3 region has the DNA TGTGCCAGCAGTGAGGGCAGCCTAGGAGGCTACACCTTC. The chain uses TRBV6-1 and TRBJ1-2; D is unclear. This CDR3 is built from 13 residues. Per germline, CDR1 MNHNS and CDR2 SASEGT. Trimming cost V 3 bases and J 8 bases, with 13 bases left between them.

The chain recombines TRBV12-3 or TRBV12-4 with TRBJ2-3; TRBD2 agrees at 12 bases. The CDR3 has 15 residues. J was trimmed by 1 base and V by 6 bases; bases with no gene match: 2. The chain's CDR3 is CASRRTSGGTDTQYF. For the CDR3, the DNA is TGTGCCAGCAGGAGGACTAGCGGGGGCACAGATACGCAGTATTTT.

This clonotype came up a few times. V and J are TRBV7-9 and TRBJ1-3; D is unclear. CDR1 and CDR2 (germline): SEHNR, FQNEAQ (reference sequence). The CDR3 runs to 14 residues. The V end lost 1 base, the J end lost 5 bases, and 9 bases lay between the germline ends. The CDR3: CASSLETRRNTIYF. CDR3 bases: TGTGCCAGCAGCTTAGAAACGCGCCGAAACACCATATATTTT.

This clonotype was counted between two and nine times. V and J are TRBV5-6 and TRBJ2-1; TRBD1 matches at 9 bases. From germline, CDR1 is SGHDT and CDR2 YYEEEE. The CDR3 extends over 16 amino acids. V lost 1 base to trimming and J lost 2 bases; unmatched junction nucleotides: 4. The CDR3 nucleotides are TGTGCCAGCAGCTTGACAACAGGGGGCGCCTACAATGAGCAGTTCTTC. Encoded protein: CASSLTTGGAYNEQFF. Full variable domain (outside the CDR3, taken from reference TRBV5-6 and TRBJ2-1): DAGVTQSPTHLIKTRGQQVTLRCSPKSGHDTVSWYQQALGQGPQFIFQYYEEEERQRGNFPDRFSGHQFPNYSSELNVNALLLGDSALYLCASSLTTGGAYNEQFFGPGTRLTVL.

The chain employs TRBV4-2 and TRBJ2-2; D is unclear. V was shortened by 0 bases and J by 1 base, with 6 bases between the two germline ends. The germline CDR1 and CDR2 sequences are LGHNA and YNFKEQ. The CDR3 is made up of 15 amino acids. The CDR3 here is CASSQDQVNTGELFF. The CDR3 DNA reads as TGTGCCAGCAGCCAAGATCAGGTGAACACCGGGGAGCTGTTTTTT.

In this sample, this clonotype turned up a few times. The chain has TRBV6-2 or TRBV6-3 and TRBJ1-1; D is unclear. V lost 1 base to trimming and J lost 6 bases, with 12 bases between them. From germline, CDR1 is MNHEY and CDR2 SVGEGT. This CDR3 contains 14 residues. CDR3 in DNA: TGTGCCAGCAGTTACTGGTTTCGAGACCCTGAAGCTTTCTTT. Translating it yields CASSYWFRDPEAFF.

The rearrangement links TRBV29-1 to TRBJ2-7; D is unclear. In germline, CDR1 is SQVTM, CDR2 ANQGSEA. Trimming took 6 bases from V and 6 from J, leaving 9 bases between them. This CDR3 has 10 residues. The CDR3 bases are TGCAGCGTCTTTGACGGCGAGCAGTACTTC. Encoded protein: CSVFDGEQYF.

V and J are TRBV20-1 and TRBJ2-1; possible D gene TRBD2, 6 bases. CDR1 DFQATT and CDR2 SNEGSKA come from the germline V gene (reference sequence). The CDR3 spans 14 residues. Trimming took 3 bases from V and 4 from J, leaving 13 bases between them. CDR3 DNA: TGCAGTGCTAGCGGTAGCGGCGCTTACAATGAGCAGTTCTTC. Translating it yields CSASGSGAYNEQFF.

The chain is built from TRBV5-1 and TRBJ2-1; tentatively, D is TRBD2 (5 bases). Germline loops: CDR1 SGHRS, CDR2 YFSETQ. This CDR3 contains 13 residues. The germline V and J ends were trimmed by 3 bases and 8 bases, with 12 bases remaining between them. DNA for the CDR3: TGCGCCAGCAGCTCCCTAGCCGGGTATGAGCAGTTCTTC. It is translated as CASSSLAGYEQFF.

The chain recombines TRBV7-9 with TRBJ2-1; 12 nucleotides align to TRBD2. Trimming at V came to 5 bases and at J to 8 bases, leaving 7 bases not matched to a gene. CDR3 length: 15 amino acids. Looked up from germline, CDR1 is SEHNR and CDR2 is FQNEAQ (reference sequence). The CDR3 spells CASSQELAGGDEQFF. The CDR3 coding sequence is TGTGCCAGCAGCCAAGAACTAGCGGGAGGAGATGAGCAGTTCTTC. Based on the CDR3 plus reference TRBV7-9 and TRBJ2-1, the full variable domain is DTGVSQNPRHKITKRGQNVTFRCDPISEHNRLYWYRQTLGQGPEFLTYFQNEAQLEKSRLLSDRFSAERPKGSFSTLEIQRTEQGDSAMYLCASSQELAGGDEQFFGPGTRLTVL.

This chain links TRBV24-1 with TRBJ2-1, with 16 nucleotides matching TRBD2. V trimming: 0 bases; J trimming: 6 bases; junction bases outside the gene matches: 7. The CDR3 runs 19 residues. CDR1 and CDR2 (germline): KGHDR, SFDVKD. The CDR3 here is CATSDLRGLAGGRPNEQFF. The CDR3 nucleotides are TGTGCCACCAGTGATTTGAGGGGACTAGCGGGAGGGCGGCCCAATGAGCAGTTCTTC.

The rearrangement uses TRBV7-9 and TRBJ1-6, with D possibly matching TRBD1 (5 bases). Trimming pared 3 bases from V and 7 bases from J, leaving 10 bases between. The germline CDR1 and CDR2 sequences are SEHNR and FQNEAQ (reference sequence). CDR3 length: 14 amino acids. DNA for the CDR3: TGTGCCAGCAGCTTTGACAGAGAAAATTCACCCCTCCACTTT. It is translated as CASSFDRENSPLHF.

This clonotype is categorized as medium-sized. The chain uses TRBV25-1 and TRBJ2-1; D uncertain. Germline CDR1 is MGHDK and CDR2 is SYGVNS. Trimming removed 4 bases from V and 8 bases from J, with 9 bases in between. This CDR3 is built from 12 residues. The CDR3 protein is CASSVATDEQFF. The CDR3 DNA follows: TGTGCCAGCAGTGTGGCCACGGATGAGCAGTTCTTC.